These 31 T cell receptor beta chains originate from one sample sequenced in a study of cytomegalovirus exposure and HLA in healthy donors. PCR was performed using 60 Vbeta and 13 Jbeta primers. Using immunoSEQ multiplex PCR, the repertoire was profiled, and TCRdb retains in-frame clones only, with some absent. This table holds 150,000 or so clones, 70% to 85% found once. Specimen: PBMCs. These receptors were obtained from a middle-aged woman in good health and CMV-seronegative.

The genes are TRBV23-1 and TRBJ2-1, with D possibly TRBD2 on 7 matching bases. TRBV23-1 is known as an ORF, though its function is uncertain. V was shortened by 2 bases and J by 2 bases, with 19 bases between the two germline ends. The CDR3 is 18 amino acids. In nucleotides, the CDR3 is TGCGCCAGCAGTCAAAAAGAGGGGAGGGGGGGAGCCTACAATGAGCAGTTCTTC. It yields the protein CASSQKEGRGGAYNEQFF.

In DNA, the CDR3 is TGCGCCAGCAGGCCACGCGGGGAGACGAGCTCCTACAATGAGCAGTTCTTC. Translating it yields CASRPRGETSSYNEQFF. The rearrangement joins TRBV5-1 to TRBJ2-1; TRBD2 is a possible D gene (6 bases). V was clipped by 5 bases and J by 0 bases, with 18 bases between them. Germline V gene data show CDR1 as SGHRS and CDR2 as YFSETQ. The CDR3 spans 17 residues.

The CDR3 region is CASSVAGSGNTIYF. CDR3 DNA: TGCGCCAGCAGTGTAGCAGGGTCCGGAAACACCATATATTTT. This chain uses TRBV10-2 with TRBJ1-3, with a possible D match to TRBD1 (5 bases). CDR1 is WSHSY and CDR2 is SAAADI in the germline V gene. The CDR3 extends over 14 amino acids. V was cut by 4 bases and J by 4 bases, with 11 bases left in between.

The V call is TRBV9, the J call TRBJ2-1; D remains unclear. The CDR3 loop spans 15 amino acids. V lost 0 bases and J 4 bases, leaving 11 bases between the germline ends. Germline V gives CDR1 SGDLS, CDR2 YYNGEE. CDR3 region: CASSVGLPRYNEQFF. The CDR3 nucleotides are TGTGCCAGCAGCGTAGGACTGCCCCGATACAATGAGCAGTTCTTC. The whole variable domain, filled in from reference TRBV9 and TRBJ2-1, reads DSGVTQTPKHLITATGQRVTLRCSPRSGDLSVYWYQQSLDQGLQFLIQYYNGEERAKGNILERFSAQQFPDLHSELNLSSLELGDSALYFCASSVGLPRYNEQFFGPGTRLTVL.

This rearrangement joins TRBV5-1 to TRBJ1-5; 10 bases agree with TRBD1. Germline loops: CDR1 SGHRS, CDR2 YFSETQ. This CDR3 has 15 residues. V lost 1 base, J lost 5 bases, and 3 bases stayed unmatched. The CDR3 bases are TGCGCCAGCAGCTTGACGACAGGGGGCGATCAGCCCCAGCATTTT. Translating it yields CASSLTTGGDQPQHF.

This clone was seen a single time. This chain joins TRBV7-2 and TRBJ2-7, with 11 nucleotides matching TRBD2. Unmatched junction bases numbered 3, after V lost 4 bases and J lost 1 base. The CDR3 has 15 residues. Germline V CDR1 and CDR2: SGHTA, FQGNSA. CDR3 DNA sequence: TGTGCCAGCAGCTGGGGACTAGCGGAGTCCTACGAGCAGTACTTC. Translated: CASSWGLAESYEQYF. The whole variable domain, filled in from reference TRBV7-2 and TRBJ2-7, reads GAGVSQSPSNKVTEKGKDVELRCDPISGHTALYWYRQSLGQGLEFLIYFQGNSAPDKSGLPSDRFSAERTGGSVSTLTIQRTQQEDSAVYLCASSWGLAESYEQYFGPGTRLTVT.

The V and J genes are TRBV5-6 and TRBJ2-7; 8 positions agree with TRBD2. Per the germline V gene, CDR1 is SGHDT and CDR2 is YYEEEE. Trimming cost V 2 bases and J 3 bases; bases outside gene matches: 7. The CDR3 sequence is 15 residues long. CDR3: CASSLGGLARYEQYF. The CDR3, as DNA: TGTGCCAGCAGCTTAGGTGGACTAGCCCGCTACGAGCAGTACTTC. Drawing the rest from reference TRBV5-6 and TRBJ2-7, the complete variable domain is DAGVTQSPTHLIKTRGQQVTLRCSPKSGHDTVSWYQQALGQGPQFIFQYYEEEERQRGNFPDRFSGHQFPNYSSELNVNALLLGDSALYLCASSLGGLARYEQYFGPGTRLTVT.

The chain has TRBV6-1 and TRBJ2-3, with 9 positions matching TRBD2. In germline, CDR1 is MNHNS, CDR2 SASEGT. J was trimmed by 2 bases and V by 2 bases; bases with no gene match: 5. This CDR3 contains 16 residues. DNA for the CDR3: TGTGCCAGCAGTGAACCAGCGGGAGGTGTCACAGATACGCAGTATTTT. Its translation is CASSEPAGGVTDTQYF.

V and J are TRBV5-1 and TRBJ2-7, with TRBD2 matching 9 bases. Germline CDR1 reads SGHRS; CDR2 reads YFSETQ. With V trimmed by 1 base and J by 10 bases, 12 bases remained unmatched. CDR3 length equals 15 residues. CDR3 in DNA: TGCGCCAGCAGCTTGATAGCGGGAGAATATGAAATTCAGTACTTC. Translation gives CASSLIAGEYEIQYF.

This sequence joins TRBV6-5 and TRBJ1-5, with D possibly being TRBD1 (6 bases). Germline CDR1 MNHEY, CDR2 SVGAGI. V was shortened by 5 bases and J by 0 bases, with 8 bases between the two germline ends. This CDR3 has 14 residues. The CDR3 region has the DNA TGTGCCAGCAGTAGGACAGTTAGCAATCAGCCCCAGCATTTT. Residues: CASSRTVSNQPQHF.

The rearrangement uses TRBV28 and TRBJ2-7; D might be TRBD1 (6 bases). CDR1 is MDHEN and CDR2 is SYDVKM in the germline V gene. There are 14 residues in the CDR3. Trimming shortened V by 5 bases and J by 0 bases, and 11 bases separated the two germline ends. The CDR3 DNA is TGTGCCAGCAGTCCCAGGGGTACCTCCTACGAGCAGTACTTC. Translation gives CASSPRGTSYEQYF.

This clone was seen a few times. This chain connects TRBV5-1 to TRBJ2-2, with TRBD1 identical over 10 bases. Germline-derived CDR1 and CDR2 are SGHRS and YFSETQ. The CDR3 is 18 residues long. V lost 4 bases and J lost 3; bases outside the gene matches: 12. The CDR3 DNA follows: TGCGCCAGCAGCAGAGACGGGACAGGGGACTCCTACACCGGGGAGCTGTTTTTT. As protein: CASSRDGTGDSYTGELFF.

A note on this clone: The sample carries other DNA sequences with the same CDR3. The chain combines TRBV7-9 with TRBJ2-3, with 8 nucleotides matching TRBD2. V gave up 5 bases and J gave up 8 bases; unmatched junction bases: 18. Looked up from germline, CDR1 is SEHNR and CDR2 is FQNEAQ (reference sequence). The CDR3 loop spans 17 amino acids. In nucleotides, the CDR3 is TGTGCCAGCAGCCCACCCGGGACTAGTCTAATTAGGGGTACGCAGTATTTT. As protein: CASSPPGTSLIRGTQYF.

This chain joins TRBV27 and TRBJ2-7, with 8 bases aligning to TRBD1. The ends lost 0 bases at V and 5 bases at J; junction bases unmatched: 3. Germline assignment: CDR1 MNHEY and CDR2 SMNVEV (reference sequence). There are 14 residues in the CDR3. CDR3 residues: CASSLSTTGDEQYF. In nucleotides, the CDR3 is TGTGCCAGCAGTTTATCGACGACAGGGGACGAGCAGTACTTC.

The chain links TRBV5-1 to TRBJ2-5, with 8 nucleotides matching TRBD2. This CDR3 has 14 residues. Trimming cost V 4 bases and J 5 bases; bases outside gene matches: 7. Germline V gene sequence: CDR1 SGHRS, CDR2 YFSETQ. The CDR3 coding sequence is TGCGCCAGCAGCAAGACTAGCGTCGGGGAGACCCAGTACTTC. Amino acids: CASSKTSVGETQYF.

This rearrangement joins TRBV5-1 to TRBJ1-4, with TRBD1 identical over 7 bases. The germline CDR1 and CDR2 sequences are SGHRS and YFSETQ. This CDR3 comprises 14 residues. The V segment lost 4 bases and the J segment 5 bases; nucleotides outside the gene matches: 5. DNA for the CDR3: TGCGCCAGCAGCCAGGACAGGTTAAATGAAAAACTGTTTTTT. Amino acid sequence: CASSQDRLNEKLFF.

This clone has more than one count but fewer than ten. The V gene is TRBV30, the J gene TRBJ1-1, with TRBD1 matching 7 bases. The CDR3 extends over 13 amino acids. The germline CDR1 and CDR2 sequences are GTSNPN and SVGIG (reference sequence). Trimming took 5 bases from V and 6 from J; bases not matched to a gene: 9. CDR3: CAWSTGQTPEAFF. For the CDR3, the DNA is TGTGCCTGGTCTACGGGACAGACCCCTGAAGCTTTCTTT.

V and J are TRBV27 and TRBJ2-4; 9 bases agree with TRBD1. V was pared by 3 bases and J by 6 bases, with 3 bases of the junction left unmatched. CDR1 is MNHEY and CDR2 is SMNVEV in the germline V gene (reference sequence). The CDR3 runs 14 residues. CDR3 protein: CASSLTQGANIQYF. DNA for the CDR3: TGTGCCAGCAGTTTGACACAGGGGGCAAACATTCAGTACTTC.

The chain carries TRBV19 and TRBJ2-1; D perhaps matches TRBD2 (5 bases). V lost 2 bases to trimming and J lost 9 bases, with 11 bases between them. CDR3 length: 13 amino acids. Germline-derived CDR1 and CDR2 are LNHDA and SQIVND (reference sequence). This CDR3 is CASSIYLAVEQFF. In DNA, the CDR3 is TGTGCCAGTAGTATATATCTAGCAGTTGAGCAGTTCTTC. Full variable domain (rest looked up from reference TRBV19 and TRBJ2-1): DGGITQSPKYLFRKEGQNVTLSCEQNLNHDAMYWYRQDPGQGLRLIYYSQIVNDFQKGDIAEGYSVSREKKESFPLTVTSAQKNPTAFYLCASSIYLAVEQFFGPGTRLTVL.

V and J are TRBV4-1 and TRBJ2-4, with D maybe TRBD1 (6 bases). This CDR3 region has 17 residues. Germline V gene lookup returns CDR1 MGHRA and CDR2 YSYEKL. The V and J ends lost 0 bases and 1 base respectively, with 13 bases between them. The CDR3 sequence is CASSQDMGQGAKNIQYF. The CDR3 nucleotides read TGCGCCAGCAGCCAAGATATGGGGCAGGGGGCCAAAAACATTCAGTACTTC.

This clone was detected only once. The rearrangement uses TRBV9 and TRBJ2-7, with no clear D. V shed 0 bases and J shed 3 bases, with 10 bases lying between them. There are 14 residues in the CDR3. From germline, CDR1 is SGDLS and CDR2 YYNGEE. The CDR3 DNA sequence: TGTGCCAGCAGCGTAGCTTCGAACAGCTACGAGCAGTACTTC. Translation gives CASSVASNSYEQYF. The variable domain in full, with the rest retrieved from reference TRBV9 and TRBJ2-7, is DSGVTQTPKHLITATGQRVTLRCSPRSGDLSVYWYQQSLDQGLQFLIQYYNGEERAKGNILERFSAQQFPDLHSELNLSSLELGDSALYFCASSVASNSYEQYFGPGTRLTVT.

The chain recombines TRBV11-3 with TRBJ1-1; 11 bases are shared with TRBD1. Losses at the gene ends were 6 bases for V and 12 bases for J; bases not matched to a gene: 15. This CDR3 comprises 15 residues. Germline V CDR1 and CDR2: SGHNT, YENEEA. The CDR3 DNA reads TGTGCCAGCAGTCAAGGACAGGGGGCTCTGGGGACAACTTTCTTT. It encodes CASSQGQGALGTTFF. Combining the CDR3 with reference TRBV11-3 and TRBJ1-1 gives the whole variable domain EAGVVQSPRYKIIEKKQPVAFWCNPISGHNTLYWYLQNLGQGPELLIRYENEEAVDDSQLPKDRFSAERLKGVDSTLKIQPAELGDSAVYLCASSQGQGALGTTFFGQGTRLTVV.

This chain joins TRBV5-4 and TRBJ2-1; TRBD2 matches 10 bases. The CDR3 has 20 residues. The J segment lost 8 bases and the V segment lost 1 base, leaving 21 bases of the junction unmatched. CDR1 and CDR2 (germline): SGHNT, YYREEE (reference sequence). The CDR3 DNA is TGTGCCAGCAGCTTGCTTACTAGCGGGATTAACAGGGTCCCGGGGGATGAGCAGTTCTTC. The encoded protein is CASSLLTSGINRVPGDEQFF. Filled out from reference TRBV5-4 and TRBJ2-1, the complete variable domain reads ETGVTQSPTHLIKTRGQQVTLRCSSQSGHNTVSWYQQALGQGPQFIFQYYREEENGRGNFPPRFSGLQFPNYSSELNVNALELDDSALYLCASSLLTSGINRVPGDEQFFGPGTRLTVL.

The rearrangement joins TRBV27 to TRBJ2-5, with 8 bases lining up with TRBD2. This CDR3 region has 15 residues. Germline V lookup: CDR1 MNHEY, CDR2 SMNVEV (reference sequence). With 3 bases clipped from V and 4 bases from J, the junction kept 7 bases outside the gene matches. For the CDR3, the DNA is TGTGCCAGCAGTTTTCGGGGGGGGGTACGAGAGACCCAGTACTTC. This translates into CASSFRGGVRETQYF.

The rearrangement uses TRBV6-5 and TRBJ2-1; D is perhaps TRBD1 (6 bases). The germline gives CDR1 MNHEY, CDR2 SVGAGI. This CDR3 is 14 amino acids long. The germline V and J ends were trimmed by 2 bases and 4 bases, with 9 bases remaining between them. The CDR3, as DNA: TGTGCCAGCAGTTACGGGGGCGCTTACAATGAGCAGTTCTTC. This sequence encodes CASSYGGAYNEQFF.

The rearrangement joins TRBV28 to TRBJ2-7; no clear D gene. CDR1 is MDHEN and CDR2 is SYDVKM in the germline V gene. The CDR3 has 13 amino acids. Trimming took 8 bases from V and 2 from J, leaving 13 bases between them. The CDR3 region is CASLGLTPYEQYF. The CDR3, as DNA: TGTGCCAGCCTGGGCTTAACCCCCTACGAGCAGTACTTC.

The chain has TRBV20-1 and TRBJ2-7, with unresolved D. V lost 1 base and J 3 bases, leaving 4 bases between the germline ends. The CDR3 runs 11 residues. Germline V CDR1 and CDR2: DFQATT, SNEGSKA (reference sequence). CDR3 in amino acids: CSARVRYEQYF. The CDR3 DNA is TGCAGTGCTAGAGTCCGCTACGAGCAGTACTTC.

In nucleotides, the CDR3 is TGTGCCAGCAGCCGACTAGCGGTACACACAGATACGCAGTATTTT. Translation gives CASSRLAVHTDTQYF. This chain joins TRBV5-6 and TRBJ2-3; the match to TRBD2 covers 9 bases. V lost 4 bases to trimming and J lost 2 bases; unmatched junction nucleotides: 5. The CDR3 runs 15 residues. The germline CDR1 and CDR2 sequences are SGHDT and YYEEEE.

The chain is built from TRBV7-8 and TRBJ1-2; 12 bases are shared with TRBD1. V lost 1 base and J lost 8; bases outside the gene matches: 2. In germline, CDR1 is SGHVS, CDR2 FQNEAQ. The CDR3 has 14 residues. The CDR3 reads CASSLGGTGGGYTF. The CDR3 DNA follows: TGTGCCAGCAGCTTAGGCGGGACAGGGGGCGGCTACACCTTC.

The V call is TRBV10-3, the J call TRBJ2-7, with 7 bases that match TRBD1. This CDR3 region has 14 residues. The V segment lost 6 bases and the J segment 2 bases; nucleotides outside the gene matches: 7. In germline, CDR1 is ENHRY, CDR2 SYGVKD. The CDR3 DNA reads TGTGCCATCAGCGGACAGGTAAAACCCTACGAGCAGTACTTC. Amino acid sequence: CAISGQVKPYEQYF.

The chain employs TRBV7-2 and TRBJ2-6, with a tentative D call TRBD1 (6 bases). The CDR3 spans 15 residues. Germline V lookup: CDR1 SGHTA, CDR2 FQGNSA. The V and J ends lost 3 bases and 0 bases respectively, with 6 bases between them. CDR3: CASSFRGSGANVLTF. CDR3 DNA sequence: TGTGCCAGCAGCTTCAGGGGCTCTGGGGCCAACGTCCTGACTTTC.